The clone carrying this T cell receptor beta chain has only one observation. How the authors handled the data: Estimates of nucleated cell counts were drawn from the amplification of reference gene primers. Measured with immunoSEQ multiplex PCR; TCRdb has only the in-frame clones, and not every one. That table gives V, J and clone size, and the DNA gave D and trimming. The data contain 490,000 or so clones, around 85% of them singletons. The data originate from a study of blood T cell repertoires in COVID-19. Residents of approximately 25 US areas, aged about 18 to 100 years, made up the participants. Two negative PCRs, clearance, or symptom resolution were required of recovered Cohort 3 donors. The CDR3 totals 13 residues. V shed 7 bases and J shed 6 bases, with 15 bases lying between them.

Sequencing was carried out using PBMCs or T cells enriched from blood (not recorded which). The rearrangement uses TRBV12-3 or TRBV12-4 and TRBJ1-2, with D hard to call. The TCR originated in a woman aged 55-70 years who had recovered from COVID-19. CDR3 bases: TGTGCCAGCACAAGCACTAACTTCAATGGCTACACCTTC. Protein sequence: CASTSTNFNGYTF.